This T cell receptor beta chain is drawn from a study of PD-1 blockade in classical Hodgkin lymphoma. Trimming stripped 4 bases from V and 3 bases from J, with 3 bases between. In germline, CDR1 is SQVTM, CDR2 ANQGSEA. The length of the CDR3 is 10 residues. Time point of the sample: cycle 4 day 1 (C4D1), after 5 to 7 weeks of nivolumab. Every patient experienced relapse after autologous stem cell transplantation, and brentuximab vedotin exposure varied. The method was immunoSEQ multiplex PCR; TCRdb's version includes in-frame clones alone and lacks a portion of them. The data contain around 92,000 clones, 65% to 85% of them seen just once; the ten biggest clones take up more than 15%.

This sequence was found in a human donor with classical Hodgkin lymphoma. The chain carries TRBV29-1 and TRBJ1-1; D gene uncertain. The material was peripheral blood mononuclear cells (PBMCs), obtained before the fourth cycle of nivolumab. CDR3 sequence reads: CSVGDTEAFF. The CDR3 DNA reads TGCAGCGTTGGGGACACTGAAGCTTTCTTT.